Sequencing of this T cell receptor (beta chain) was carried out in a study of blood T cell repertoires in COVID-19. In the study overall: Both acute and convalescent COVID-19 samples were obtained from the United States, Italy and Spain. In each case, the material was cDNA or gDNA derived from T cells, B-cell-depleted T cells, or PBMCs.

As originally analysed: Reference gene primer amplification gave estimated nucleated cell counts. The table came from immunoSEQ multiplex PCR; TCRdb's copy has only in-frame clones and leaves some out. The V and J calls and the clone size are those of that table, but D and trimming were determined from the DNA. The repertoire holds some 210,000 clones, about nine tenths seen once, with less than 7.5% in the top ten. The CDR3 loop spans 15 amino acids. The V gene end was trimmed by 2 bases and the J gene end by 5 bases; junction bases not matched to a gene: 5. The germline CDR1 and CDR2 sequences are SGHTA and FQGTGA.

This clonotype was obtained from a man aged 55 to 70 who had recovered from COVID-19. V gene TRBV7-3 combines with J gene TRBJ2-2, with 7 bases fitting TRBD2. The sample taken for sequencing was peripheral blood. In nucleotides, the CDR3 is TGTGCCAGCAGCTTAGAGAGCGGGATTACCGGGGAGCTGTTTTTT. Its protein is CASSLESGITGELFF.